Listed below are T cell receptor beta chains from one sample, sequenced in a study of shared clonotypes between healthy human individuals. Some clones are missing from TCRdb's copy, which holds only in-frame ones; the method was immunoSEQ multiplex PCR. The table records some 1.5 million clones, around 97% of them present only once. The sequenced sample consisted of naive CD4+ T cells sorted from blood. Every receptor here comes from a man aged 30 to 45 in good health. CDR3s include the opening cysteine and the closing phenylalanine or tryptophan. A D gene is named only where the DNA matches it firmly. Clone size is shown for a subset of rows, as once, few, many or a class of expanded clone.

d_gene | abundance | j_gene | v_gene | CDR3aa | CDR3nt
TRBD2 | NA | TRBJ2-3 | TRBV5-4 | CASSIGTSNTQYF | TGTGCCAGCAGCATTGGGACTAGTAATACGCAGTATTTT
NA | NA | TRBJ2-7 | TRBV7-2 | CASSLGGIPYEQYF | TGTGCCAGCAGCTTAGGCGGGATCCCCTACGAGCAGTACTTC
NA | NA | TRBJ2-1 | TRBV30 | CAWKVDYNEQFF | TGTGCCTGGAAGGTCGACTACAATGAGCAGTTCTTC
NA | NA | TRBJ1-1 | TRBV28 | CASETDGSNTEAFF | TGTGCCAGCGAGACAGACGGTTCCAACACTGAAGCTTTCTTT
TRBD1 | NA | TRBJ2-7 | TRBV2 | CASSEGGTGTEQYF | TGTGCCAGCAGTGAAGGGGGGACAGGGACCGAGCAGTACTTC
NA | once | TRBJ2-7 | TRBV5-1 | CASTQSPGNHEQYF | TGCGCCAGCACCCAATCGCCCGGGAACCACGAGCAGTACTTC
TRBD2 | NA | TRBJ2-1 | TRBV28 | CASSLTSARDEQFF | TGTGCCAGCAGTTTAACTAGCGCTAGGGATGAGCAGTTCTTC
NA | NA | TRBJ1-1 | TRBV9 | CASSVDAGSEWTEAFF | TGTGCCAGCAGCGTAGACGCCGGATCGGAGTGGACTGAAGCTTTCTTT
NA | NA | TRBJ1-1 | TRBV25-1 | CASSPTPPNTEAFF | TGTGCCAGCAGTCCGACACCACCGAACACTGAAGCTTTCTTT
NA | NA | TRBJ1-2 | TRBV10-1 | CASSESWGVYGYTF | TGCGCCAGCAGTGAGTCCTGGGGGGTCTATGGCTACACCTTC
TRBD2 | once | TRBJ2-5 | TRBV10-2 | CASKEGLGLRTGGFETQYF | TGCGCCAGCAAGGAGGGCCTGGGGTTAAGAACGGGAGGTTTCGAGACCCAGTACTTC
NA | NA | TRBJ2-7 | TRBV9 | CASSSEGSGPYEQYF | TGTGCCAGCAGCTCAGAGGGATCAGGGCCCTACGAGCAGTACTTC
NA | few | TRBJ1-2 | TRBV5-1 | CASSLFPKKQAEVGYTF | TGCGCCAGCAGCTTGTTCCCGAAAAAACAGGCGGAGGTCGGCTACACCTTC
NA | NA | TRBJ2-2 | TRBV7-7 | CARGDENTGELFF | TGTGCTAGGGGGGATGAGAACACCGGGGAGCTGTTTTTT
NA | NA | TRBJ2-7 | TRBV5-1 | CASRQVADSYEQYF | TGCGCCAGCAGGCAGGTAGCGGATTCCTACGAGCAGTACTTC
NA | NA | TRBJ1-1 | TRBV5-1 | CASSPGGPGAFF | TGCGCCAGCAGCCCTGGGGGGCCGGGGGCTTTCTTT
TRBD1 | NA | TRBJ1-5 | TRBV7-9 | CASSYQGANQPQHF | TGTGCCAGCAGCTACCAGGGGGCCAATCAGCCCCAGCATTTT
NA | NA | TRBJ1-1 | TRBV7-2 | CASSLVRWRERSMNTEAFF | TGTGCCAGCAGCTTAGTTAGATGGAGGGAGAGGTCCATGAACACTGAAGCTTTCTTT
TRBD2 | NA | TRBJ2-3 | TRBV7-9 | CASSLSSGASTDTQYF | TGTGCCAGCAGCCTTTCTAGCGGGGCAAGCACAGATACGCAGTATTTT
TRBD2 | NA | TRBJ2-7 | TRBV7-2 | CASVPTSGSYEQYF | TGTGCCAGCGTCCCTACTAGCGGATCCTACGAGCAGTACTTC
NA | NA | TRBJ2-6 | TRBV6-6 | CASTLGGSGANVLTF | TGTGCCAGCACCTTAGGGGGATCTGGGGCCAACGTCCTGACTTTC
TRBD2 | NA | TRBJ2-5 | TRBV5-1 | CASSSGLAGGPRETQYF | TGCGCCAGCAGCTCGGGACTAGCGGGAGGGCCGCGGGAGACCCAGTACTTC
NA | few | TRBJ1-4 | TRBV19 | CAVGERLHNEKLFF | TGTGCGGTAGGGGAACGGCTCCATAATGAAAAACTGTTTTTT
NA | NA | TRBJ2-1 | TRBV9 | CASSARGYNEQFF | TGTGCCAGCAGCGCCCGGGGGTATAATGAGCAGTTCTTC
TRBD2 | NA | TRBJ2-1 | TRBV5-4 | CASGDKGLAGFNEQFF | TGTGCCAGCGGGGACAAGGGACTAGCGGGATTTAATGAGCAGTTCTTC
TRBD2 | NA | TRBJ2-3 | TRBV5-1 | CASSSYSGMDTQYF | TGCGCCAGCAGCTCCTATAGCGGGATGGATACGCAGTATTTT
NA | NA | TRBJ2-7 | TRBV6-6 | CASSNGAYEQYF | TGTGCCAGCAGTAACGGAGCCTACGAGCAGTACTTC
NA | NA | TRBJ2-1 | TRBV6-1 | CASRVTGLIGEQFF | TGTGCCAGCAGAGTGACCGGTCTGATTGGTGAGCAGTTCTTC
NA | NA | TRBJ2-2 | TRBV4-3 | CASSHPRGRGSTGELFF | TGCGCCAGCAGCCACCCTAGGGGGAGGGGCAGCACCGGGGAGCTGTTTTTT
NA | NA | TRBJ2-4 | TRBV11-2 | CASSLDQNDIQYF | TGTGCCAGCAGCTTAGATCAGAACGACATTCAGTACTTC
NA | NA | TRBJ1-4 | TRBV18 | CASSPPASEKLFF | TGTGCCAGCTCACCACCTGCAAGTGAAAAACTGTTTTTT
NA | NA | TRBJ2-7 | TRBV10-2 | CAAAALSNYEQYF | TGCGCCGCAGCGGCTCTTTCCAATTACGAGCAGTACTTC
TRBD2 | NA | TRBJ2-2 | TRBV6-4 | CAGRRGTNTGELFF | TGTGCCGGCCGGCGGGGGACGAACACCGGGGAGCTGTTTTTT
NA | NA | TRBJ2-3 | TRBV13 | CASNQGVSTDTQYF | TGTGCCAGCAACCAGGGAGTTAGCACAGATACGCAGTATTTT
NA | once | TRBJ1-5 | TRBV11-1 | CASSLGRDQPQHF | TGTGCCAGCAGCTTAGGGAGGGATCAGCCCCAGCATTTT
NA | NA | TRBJ2-1 | TRBV9 | CASSGFGESSYNEQFF | TGTGCCAGCAGCGGATTCGGGGAGTCGTCCTACAATGAGCAGTTCTTC
NA | NA | TRBJ2-2 | TRBV18 | CASSPGQNTGELFF | TGTGCCAGCTCACCAGGACAGAACACCGGGGAGCTGTTTTTT
NA | NA | TRBJ2-2 | TRBV7-9 | CASSLGTFGGELFF | TGTGCCAGCAGCCTGGGGACCTTTGGGGGGGAGCTGTTTTTT
NA | NA | TRBJ2-5 | TRBV21-1 | CASNSQETQYF | TGTGCCAGCAACAGTCAGGAGACCCAGTACTTC
NA | once | TRBJ1-2 | TRBV11-2 | CASSSLPGYGYTF | TGTGCCAGCAGTTCCCTTCCGGGGTATGGCTACACCTTC
NA | NA | TRBJ2-2 | TRBV20-1 | CSALFTGELFF | TGCAGTGCGCTTTTCACCGGGGAGCTGTTTTTT
TRBD1 | once | TRBJ1-2 | TRBV5-4 | CASSLGQGDYGYTF | TGTGCCAGCAGCTTAGGACAGGGGGACTATGGCTACACCTTC
NA | NA | TRBJ2-4 | TRBV6-1 | CASRRTGTNKNIQYF | TGTGCCAGCAGAAGGACAGGGACTAATAAAAACATTCAGTACTTC
TRBD2 | NA | TRBJ2-7 | TRBV28 | CASPVFSGSKNEQYF | TGTGCCAGCCCGGTGTTCAGCGGGAGCAAAAACGAGCAGTACTTC
NA | NA | TRBJ2-6 | TRBV27 | CASSLSFFLSGANVLTF | TGTGCCAGCAGTTTATCCTTTTTCCTCTCTGGGGCCAACGTCCTGACTTTC
NA | NA | TRBJ2-3 | TRBV5-5 | CASSLYTDTQYF | TGTGCCAGCAGCTTATACACAGATACGCAGTATTTT
NA | NA | TRBJ2-7 | TRBV13 | CASSLFGEQYF | TGTGCCAGCAGCTTATTCGGCGAGCAGTACTTC
TRBD1 | NA | TRBJ1-3 | TRBV9 | CASSTQLRTGGTGNTIYF | TGTGCCAGCAGCACCCAGCTCAGAACAGGGGGCACTGGAAACACCATATATTTT
NA | NA | TRBJ2-2 | TRBV29-1 | CSVWTYSRELFF | TGCAGCGTTTGGACGTACAGCCGGGAGCTGTTTTTT
TRBD1 | NA | TRBJ2-1 | TRBV18 | CASSPRDRVVENEQFF | TGTGCCAGCTCACCACGGGACAGGGTGGTAGAAAATGAGCAGTTCTTC
NA | NA | TRBJ2-7 | TRBV18 | CASSPLSSSYEQYF | TGTGCCAGCTCACCGCTGAGCAGTTCCTACGAGCAGTACTTC
NA | NA | TRBJ1-5 | TRBV18 | CASSPRVGNQPQHF | TGTGCCAGCTCACCCAGGGTCGGAAATCAGCCCCAGCATTTT
TRBD1 | NA | TRBJ1-2 | TRBV4-1 | CASSQVVGSGTGRAGYTF | TGCGCCAGCAGCCAAGTGGTGGGTAGCGGGACAGGGAGGGCTGGCTACACCTTC
NA | NA | TRBJ2-7 | TRBV2 | CASKGNSYEQYF | TGTGCCAGCAAAGGTAACTCCTACGAGCAGTACTTC
NA | NA | TRBJ2-1 | TRBV12-5 | CASGLDRVSNEQFF | TGTGCTAGTGGTTTGGACAGGGTATCCAATGAGCAGTTCTTC
NA | NA | TRBJ2-2 | TRBV7-2 | CASSRPTLNTGELFF | TGTGCCAGCAGCCGCCCGACTCTGAACACCGGGGAGCTGTTTTTT